This entry lists 10 T cell receptor beta chains sequenced from one sample in a study of blood T cells in healthy people across ages. A second PCR of 7 to 11 cycles used a sample-barcoded 5' primer and a J-beta primer mix. Using its own MiXCR run on the 5' RACE reads, TCRdb lists one record per CDR3 protein. The sample carries fewer than 800,000 distinct CDR3 sequences, about 25% recorded once. These data were also reused for a study on T cells of mothers and their children.

Sequenced input: blood. These receptors all come from a boy aged 5-17 years in good health.

The chain employs TRBV28 and TRBJ2-6; no clear D gene. This CDR3 contains 13 residues. The germline CDR1 and CDR2 sequences are MDHEN and SYDVKM. CDR3 in DNA: TGTGCGGCCCGCTACTCTGGGGCCAACGTCCTGACTTTC. It yields the protein CAARYSGANVLTF. The full variable domain, with the rest looked up from reference TRBV28 and TRBJ2-6, is DVKVTQSSRYLVKRTGEKVFLECVQDMDHENMFWYRQDPGLGLRLIYFSYDVKMKEKGDIPEGYSVSREKKERFSLILESASTNQTSMYLCAARYSGANVLTFGAGSRLTVL.

This clonotype has more than one count but fewer than ten. This CDR3 reads CASSKLAGAETQYF. CDR3 nucleotides: TGTGCCAGCAGTAAGCTAGCGGGGGCAGAGACCCAGTACTTC. The chain links TRBV6-2 or TRBV6-3 to TRBJ2-5, with 10 bases fitting TRBD2. V lost 5 bases and J lost 4; bases outside the gene matches: 4. CDR3 length: 14 residues. Germline V gene sequence: CDR1 MNHEY, CDR2 SVGEGT.

This clonotype has at least ten counts. J is TRBJ2-5 and V is TRBV12-3 or TRBV12-4, with D uncertain. V lost 5 bases, J lost 10 bases, and 11 bases lay in between. The CDR3 extends over 11 amino acids. DNA of the CDR3: TGTGCCAGCAGTGTCAGTAGCATCCAGTACTTC. Encoded protein: CASSVSSIQYF.

This sequence joins TRBV10-3 and TRBJ1-3; 7 nucleotides agree with TRBD1. This CDR3 spans 14 amino acids. The V segment lost 11 bases and the J segment 0 bases; nucleotides outside the gene matches: 7. Germline V gives CDR1 ENHRY, CDR2 SYGVKD. DNA for the CDR3: TGTGCCGACGGACAGGACAGCTCTGGAAACACCATATATTTT. Its protein product is CADGQDSSGNTIYF.

This clonotype was observed a few times. The chain recombines TRBV6-1 with TRBJ2-3; the match to TRBD2 covers 9 bases. The CDR3 contains 14 residues. Germline loops: CDR1 MNHNS, CDR2 SASEGT. The trim removed 6 bases at V and 5 bases at J, leaving 6 bases unmatched. CDR3 nucleotides: TGTGCCAGCAGGCCTAGCGGGATTTTAGATACGCAGTATTTT. It specifies CASRPSGILDTQYF.

This clonotype occurred a few times. V and J are TRBV2 and TRBJ1-2; D unclear. From germline, CDR1 is SNHLY and CDR2 FYNNEI. Trimming removed 4 bases at V and 6 bases at J, with 6 bases between. The CDR3 consists of 11 residues. Written as DNA, the CDR3 is TGTGCCAGCAGTGTACAAGATGGCTACACCTTC. This sequence encodes CASSVQDGYTF.

In its sample, this clonotype was seen a few times. The chain links TRBV29-1 to TRBJ2-1, with TRBD2 matching over 13 bases. The CDR3 extends over 15 amino acids. V dropped 4 bases and J dropped 3; count of bases not matched to a gene: 3. Germline V gene sequence: CDR1 SQVTM, CDR2 ANQGSEA. The CDR3 is CSVAGTSGNYNEQFF. The CDR3 DNA sequence: TGCAGCGTTGCCGGGACTAGCGGGAACTACAATGAGCAGTTCTTC.

The V call is TRBV4-2, the J call TRBJ2-5, with 8 bases matching TRBD2. The tail of the sequence fits TRBJ2-7 better, so the J call may be wrong. The CDR3 totals 16 residues. CDR1 and CDR2 (germline): LGHNA, YNFKEQ. CDR3 amino acids: CASSQEKGSGGTEQYF. CDR3 DNA: TGTGCCAGCAGCCAAGAGAAGGGATCGGGGGGGACCGAGCAGTACTTC.

This clonotype came up a few times. CDR3 in amino acids: CASSFDPMTSTSTGELFF. Here the CDR3 DNA reads TGTGCCAGCAGCTTTGACCCTATGACTAGCACGAGCACCGGGGAGCTGTTTTTT. The V and J genes are TRBV7-3 and TRBJ2-2, with TRBD2 matching over 7 bases. CDR1 SGHTA and CDR2 FQGTGA come from the germline V gene. Trimming cost V 3 bases and J 4 bases; bases outside gene matches: 14. This CDR3 is built from 18 residues.

This clonotype was detected a few times. The chain joins TRBV28 to TRBJ2-7, with 8 bases that match TRBD2. Trimming took 6 bases from V and 2 from J; bases not matched to a gene: 9. CDR1 and CDR2 from the germline V gene are MDHEN and SYDVKM. The CDR3 runs to 15 residues. In DNA, the CDR3 is TGTGCCAGCAGGCCCGCGGATAGCGGGACCTACGAGCAGTACTTC. Its translation: CASRPADSGTYEQYF. Full variable domain (outside the CDR3, taken from reference TRBV28 and TRBJ2-7): DVKVTQSSRYLVKRTGEKVFLECVQDMDHENMFWYRQDPGLGLRLIYFSYDVKMKEKGDIPEGYSVSREKKERFSLILESASTNQTSMYLCASRPADSGTYEQYFGPGTRLTVT.